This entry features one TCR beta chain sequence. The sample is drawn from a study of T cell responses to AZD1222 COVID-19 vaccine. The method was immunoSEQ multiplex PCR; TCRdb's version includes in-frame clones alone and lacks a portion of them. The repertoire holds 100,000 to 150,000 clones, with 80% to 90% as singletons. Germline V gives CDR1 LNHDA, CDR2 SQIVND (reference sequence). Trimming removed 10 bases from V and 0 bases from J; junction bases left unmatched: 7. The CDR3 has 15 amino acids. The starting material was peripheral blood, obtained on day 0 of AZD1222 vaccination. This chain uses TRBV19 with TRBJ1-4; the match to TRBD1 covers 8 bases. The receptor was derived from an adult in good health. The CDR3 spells CATRDRGATNEKLFF. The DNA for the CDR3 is TGTGCCACCAGAGACAGGGGTGCAACTAATGAAAAACTGTTTTTT. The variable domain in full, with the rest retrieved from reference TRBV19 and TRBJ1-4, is DGGITQSPKYLFRKEGQNVTLSCEQNLNHDAMYWYRQDPGQGLRLIYYSQIVNDFQKGDIAEGYSVSREKKESFPLTVTSAQKNPTAFYLCATRDRGATNEKLFFGSGTQLSVL.